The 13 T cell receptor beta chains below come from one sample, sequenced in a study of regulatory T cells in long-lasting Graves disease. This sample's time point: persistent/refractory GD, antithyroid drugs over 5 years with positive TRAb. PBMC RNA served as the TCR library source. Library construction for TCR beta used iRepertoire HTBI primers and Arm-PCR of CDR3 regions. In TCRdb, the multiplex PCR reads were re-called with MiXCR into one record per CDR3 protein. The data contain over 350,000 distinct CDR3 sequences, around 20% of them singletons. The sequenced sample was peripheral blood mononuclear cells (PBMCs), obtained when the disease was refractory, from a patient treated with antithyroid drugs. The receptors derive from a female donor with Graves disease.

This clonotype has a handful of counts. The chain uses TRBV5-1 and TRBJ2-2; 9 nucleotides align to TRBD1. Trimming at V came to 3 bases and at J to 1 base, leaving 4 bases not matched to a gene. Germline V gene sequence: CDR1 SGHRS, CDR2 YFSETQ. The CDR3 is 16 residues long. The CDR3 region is CASSSGTGKNTGELFF. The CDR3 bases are TGCGCCAGCAGCTCAGGGACAGGGAAGAACACCGGGGAGCTGTTTTTT.

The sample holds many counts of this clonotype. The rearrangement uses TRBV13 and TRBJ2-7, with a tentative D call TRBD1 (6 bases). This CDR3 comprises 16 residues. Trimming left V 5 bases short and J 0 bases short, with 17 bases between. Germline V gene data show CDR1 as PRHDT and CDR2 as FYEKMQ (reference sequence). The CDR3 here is CASSPFWGRDSYEQYF. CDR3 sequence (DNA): TGTGCCAGCAGCCCCTTCTGGGGGCGCGACTCCTACGAGCAGTACTTC.

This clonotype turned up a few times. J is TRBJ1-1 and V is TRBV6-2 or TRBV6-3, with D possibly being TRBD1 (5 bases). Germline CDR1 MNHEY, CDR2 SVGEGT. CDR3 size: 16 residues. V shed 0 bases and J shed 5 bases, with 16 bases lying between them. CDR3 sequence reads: CASSYSLVQGTTEAFF. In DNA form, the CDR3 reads TGTGCCAGCAGTTACTCCTTGGTCCAGGGCACTACTGAAGCTTTCTTT.

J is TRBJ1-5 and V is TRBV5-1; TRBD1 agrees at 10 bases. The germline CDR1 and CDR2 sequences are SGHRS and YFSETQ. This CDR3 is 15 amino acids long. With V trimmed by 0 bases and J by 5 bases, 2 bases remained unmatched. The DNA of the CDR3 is TGCGCCAGCAGCTTGGGACAGGGGGCCGATCAGCCCCAGCATTTT. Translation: CASSLGQGADQPQHF. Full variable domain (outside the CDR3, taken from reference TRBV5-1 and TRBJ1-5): KAGVTQTPRYLIKTRGQQVTLSCSPISGHRSVSWYQQTPGQGLQFLFEYFSETQRNKGNFPGRFSGRQFSNSRSEMNVSTLELGDSALYLCASSLGQGADQPQHFGDGTRLSIL.

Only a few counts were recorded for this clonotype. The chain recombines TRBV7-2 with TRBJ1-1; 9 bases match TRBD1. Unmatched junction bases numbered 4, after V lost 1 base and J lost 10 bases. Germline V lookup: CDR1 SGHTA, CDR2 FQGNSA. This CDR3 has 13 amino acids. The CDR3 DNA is TGTGCCAGCAGCTTAGACAGGGGGCGTCGAGCTTTCTTT. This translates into CASSLDRGRRAFF.

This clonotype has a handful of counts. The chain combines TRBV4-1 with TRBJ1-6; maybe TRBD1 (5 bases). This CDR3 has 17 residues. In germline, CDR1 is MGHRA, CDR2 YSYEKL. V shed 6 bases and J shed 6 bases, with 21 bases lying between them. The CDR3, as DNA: TGCGCCAGCAGTCTAACAAAATCGGGACGAAGTAATTCACCCCTCCACTTT. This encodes CASSLTKSGRSNSPLHF.

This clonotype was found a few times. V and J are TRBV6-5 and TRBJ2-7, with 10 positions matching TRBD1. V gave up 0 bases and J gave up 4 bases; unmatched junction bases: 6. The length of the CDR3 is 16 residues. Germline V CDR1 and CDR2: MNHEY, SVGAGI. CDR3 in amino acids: CASSYSRDRGLYEQYF. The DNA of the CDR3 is TGTGCCAGCAGTTACTCCCGGGACAGGGGATTATACGAGCAGTACTTC.

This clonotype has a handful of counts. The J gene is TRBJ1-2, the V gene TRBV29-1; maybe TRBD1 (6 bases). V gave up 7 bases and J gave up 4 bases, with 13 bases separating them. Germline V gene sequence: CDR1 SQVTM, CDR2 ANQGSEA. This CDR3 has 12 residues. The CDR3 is CSAAWTVYGYTF. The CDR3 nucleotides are TGCAGCGCCGCTTGGACAGTCTATGGCTACACCTTC.

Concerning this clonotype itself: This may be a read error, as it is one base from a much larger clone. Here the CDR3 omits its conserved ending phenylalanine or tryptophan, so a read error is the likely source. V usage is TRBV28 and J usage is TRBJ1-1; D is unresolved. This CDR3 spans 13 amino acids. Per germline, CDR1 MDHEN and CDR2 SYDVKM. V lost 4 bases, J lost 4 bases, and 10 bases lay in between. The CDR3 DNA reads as TGTGCCAGCAGTTCCCGGGCCCCCACTGAAGCTTTCCTT. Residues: CASSSRAPTEAFL.

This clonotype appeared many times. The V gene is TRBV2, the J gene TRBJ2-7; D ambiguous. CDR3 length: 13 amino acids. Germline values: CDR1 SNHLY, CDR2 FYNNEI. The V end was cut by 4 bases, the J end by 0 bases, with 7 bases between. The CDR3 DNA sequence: TGTGCCAGCAGTGGAAGGAGCTCCTACGAGCAGTACTTC. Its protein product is CASSGRSSYEQYF.

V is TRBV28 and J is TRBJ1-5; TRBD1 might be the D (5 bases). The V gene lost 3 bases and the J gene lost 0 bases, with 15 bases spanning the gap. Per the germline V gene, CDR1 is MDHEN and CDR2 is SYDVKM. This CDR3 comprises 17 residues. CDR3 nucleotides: TGTGCCAGCAGTTTCCCCGGGACCCTCTATAGCAATCAGCCCCAGCATTTT. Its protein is CASSFPGTLYSNQPQHF.

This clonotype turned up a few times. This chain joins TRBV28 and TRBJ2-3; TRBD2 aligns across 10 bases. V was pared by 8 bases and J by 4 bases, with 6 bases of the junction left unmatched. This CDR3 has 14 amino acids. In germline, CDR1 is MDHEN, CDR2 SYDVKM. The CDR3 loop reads CASPPSGRPDTQYF. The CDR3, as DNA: TGTGCCAGCCCACCTAGCGGGAGACCAGATACGCAGTATTTT.

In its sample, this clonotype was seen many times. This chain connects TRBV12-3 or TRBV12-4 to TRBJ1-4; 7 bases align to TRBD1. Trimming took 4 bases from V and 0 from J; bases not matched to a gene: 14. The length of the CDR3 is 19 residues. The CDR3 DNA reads TGTGCCAGCAGTTATCGGGCGGGACAGACAAGTGCAACTAATGAAAAACTGTTTTTT. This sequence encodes CASSYRAGQTSATNEKLFF.